The clone carrying this T cell receptor (beta chain) has a count of ten or more. What it binds is unknown. CDR1 and CDR2 from the germline V gene are SGHRS and YFSETQ. V was pared by 5 bases and J by 16 bases, with 18 bases between. This CDR3 is built from 12 residues. MiXCR was run by TCRdb on the 5' RACE reads, yielding one entry per CDR3 protein. The repertoire holds a few hundred thousand distinct CDR3 sequences, with less than 9.5% as singletons. This record comes from a study of CD8 T cells in ankylosing spondylitis. Study-level points and caveats: Within ankylosing spondylitis blood, a TCR beta motif made up of several highly homologous variants appeared to be characteristic.

Material for sequencing was blood, either unsorted or a sorted T cell fraction (not recorded which). The chain uses TRBV5-1 and TRBJ2-2, with D possibly TRBD2 on 7 matching bases. The sequence was obtained from a male donor with ankylosing spondylitis. Written as DNA, the CDR3 is TGCGCCAGCAGTCGGGGGGACAAAGGTCCGTTTTTT. Translation: CASSRGDKGPFF.